The 10 T cell receptor beta chains below all came from one sample that was sequenced in a study of blood T cell repertoires in COVID-19. TCRdb keeps only in-frame clones here, not all; method: immunoSEQ multiplex PCR. The sample has fewer than 200,000 clones; 80% to 90% are singletons. The sample taken for sequencing was peripheral blood. The source of these receptors is a woman aged 50 to 65 with acute or convalescent COVID-19.

This clone was picked up one time. The chain uses TRBV7-2 and TRBJ2-5; 10 bases fit TRBD2. The CDR3 extends over 18 amino acids. Germline values: CDR1 SGHTA, CDR2 FQGNSA. V was clipped by 1 base and J by 4 bases; unmatched bases: 12. CDR3 region: CASSLVLAGEGEGETQYF. In DNA form, the CDR3 reads TGTGCCAGCAGCTTAGTTCTAGCGGGAGAGGGGGAAGGAGAGACCCAGTACTTC.

CDR3 sequence reads: CAWARVAVNEQFF. CDR3 DNA sequence: TGTGCCTGGGCCAGGGTGGCAGTAAACGAGCAGTTCTTC. The chain combines TRBV30 with TRBJ2-1, with a tentative D call TRBD1 (5 bases). V gave up 5 bases and J gave up 10 bases, with 18 bases separating them. Germline lookup yields CDR1 GTSNPN and CDR2 SVGIG (reference sequence). The CDR3 is 13 amino acids.

This sequence joins TRBV5-1 and TRBJ2-1, with a tentative D call TRBD1 (5 bases). The CDR3 totals 16 residues. Trimming left V 6 bases short and J 6 bases short, with 22 bases between. Per germline, CDR1 SGHRS and CDR2 YFSETQ. CDR3 residues: CASTLLPVLQGNEQFF. The CDR3 DNA sequence: TGCGCCAGCACCCTTCTCCCAGTCCTTCAGGGCAATGAGCAGTTCTTC.

The gene calls are TRBV6-5 and TRBJ1-4; TRBD1 agrees at 8 bases. The V gene end was trimmed by 0 bases and the J gene end by 5 bases; junction bases not matched to a gene: 2. Germline CDR1 is MNHEY and CDR2 is SVGAGI. The CDR3 is made up of 15 amino acids. CDR3 sequence (DNA): TGTGCCAGCAGTTACTCCCGGACAGGGAATGAAAAACTGTTTTTT. Protein sequence: CASSYSRTGNEKLFF.

This clone was counted a single time. This chain links TRBV5-6 with TRBJ2-2; maybe TRBD1 (6 bases). In germline, CDR1 is SGHDT, CDR2 YYEEEE. V lost 8 bases to trimming and J lost 4 bases, with 9 bases between them. The CDR3 runs 12 residues. In nucleotides, the CDR3 is TGTGCCAGTGCCAGGGGCACCGGGGAGCTGTTTTTT. This gives the protein CASARGTGELFF.

The V gene is TRBV6-5, the J gene TRBJ1-2; 7 bases are a match to TRBD1. The ends lost 2 bases at V and 5 bases at J; junction bases unmatched: 5. This CDR3 spans 14 amino acids. Germline CDR1 MNHEY, CDR2 SVGAGI. DNA for the CDR3: TGTGCCAGCAGTTACACCGACAGGGTGTATGGCTACACCTTC. This translates into CASSYTDRVYGYTF.

The CDR3 spells CASSNRGVYEQYF. The CDR3, as DNA: TGTGCCAGCAGCAACCGGGGAGTCTACGAGCAGTACTTC. The chain uses TRBV5-4 and TRBJ2-7; TRBD2 might be the D (5 bases). The CDR3 extends over 13 amino acids. CDR1 is SGHNT, CDR2 YYREEE, per germline (reference sequence). V lost 4 bases and J 3 bases, leaving 11 bases between the germline ends.

This chain links TRBV6-6 with TRBJ2-7; 10 bases line up with TRBD2. The V segment lost 2 bases and the J segment 6 bases; nucleotides outside the gene matches: 10. The CDR3 extends over 16 amino acids. Germline values: CDR1 MNHNY, CDR2 SVGAGI (reference sequence). CDR3 coding DNA: TGTGCCAGCAGTTACATTCTAGCGGGAGTGTTGGGCGAGCAGTACTTC. Amino acids: CASSYILAGVLGEQYF.

J is TRBJ2-7 and V is TRBV5-1; D might be TRBD1 (5 bases). Germline lookup yields CDR1 SGHRS and CDR2 YFSETQ. The CDR3 totals 14 residues. The V end was cut by 0 bases, the J end by 5 bases, with 12 bases between. The CDR3 sequence is CASSLAGRVNEQYF. DNA of the CDR3: TGCGCCAGCAGCTTGGCGGGCAGGGTAAACGAGCAGTACTTC.

The V and J genes are TRBV4-1 and TRBJ2-5, with a weak D call TRBD2 (5 bases). Germline lookup yields CDR1 MGHRA and CDR2 YSYEKL. The CDR3 length is 16 residues. V was shortened by 0 bases and J by 5 bases, with 16 bases between the two germline ends. CDR3 in amino acids: CASSQDRGLAGETQYF. The DNA for the CDR3 is TGCGCCAGCAGCCAAGATCGTGGGCTAGCCGGCGAGACCCAGTACTTC.